What follows are 3 T cell receptor beta chains derived from one specimen sequenced in a study of shared clonotypes between healthy human individuals. Profiling relied on immunoSEQ multiplex PCR, and the TCRdb table lists in-frame clones only, not all of them. The data hold about 600,000 clones, with more than 95% observed a single time. The sequencing sample was made of naive CD4+ T cells sorted from blood. The subset is: CD45RA+ positively selected. The source of these receptors is a woman in her 30s in good health.

CDR3 DNA: TGTGCCAGTACCCCGACAGCCAAGGGGTCCTACGAGCAGTACTTC. It specifies CASTPTAKGSYEQYF. The chain is built from TRBV19 and TRBJ2-5; maybe TRBD1 (5 bases). The J call may not be correct, given that the DNA end is closer to TRBJ2-7. CDR3 length: 15 amino acids. CDR1 LNHDA and CDR2 SQIVND come from the germline V gene (reference sequence).

V is TRBV7-9 and J is TRBJ2-3, with 14 bases fitting TRBD2. CDR1 and CDR2 (germline): SEHNR, FQNEAQ (reference sequence). CDR3 size: 16 residues. With 2 bases clipped from V and 8 bases from J, the junction kept 6 bases outside the gene matches. In nucleotides, the CDR3 is TGTGCCAGCAGCTTAAAGGGGACTAGCGGGAGTGGTACGCAGTATTTT. As protein: CASSLKGTSGSGTQYF.

The genes are TRBV27 and TRBJ1-6; D is possibly TRBD1 (5 bases). The germline V gene encodes CDR1 MNHEY and CDR2 SMNVEV (reference sequence). Trimming stripped 6 bases from V and 6 bases from J, with 15 bases between. The length of the CDR3 is 15 residues. The CDR3 DNA is TGTGCCAGCAGGCTCGGCGGACACAGTAATTCACCCCTCCACTTT. This codes for CASRLGGHSNSPLHF.